Presented here are 9 T cell receptor beta chains from one specimen sequenced in a study of T cell changes during pregnancy in multiple sclerosis. Assay used: immunoSEQ multiplex PCR; TCRdb lists only in-frame clones, some missing. The sample shows tens of thousands of clones, less than 95% of them seen only once. Sequenced here: peripheral blood, sampled before pregnancy. All receptors come from a female donor with multiple sclerosis, enrolled in a pregnancy study.

CDR3 region: CASSFDRRLNYGYTF. CDR3 DNA: TGTGCCAGCAGTTTCGACCGGCGGCTTAACTATGGCTACACCTTC. The J gene is TRBJ1-2, the V gene TRBV5-4, with no clear D. CDR1 SGHNT and CDR2 YYREEE come from the germline V gene (reference sequence). Trimming took off 5 bases at V and 1 base at J, with 15 bases between the two ends. The CDR3 totals 15 residues. The complete variable domain, with remaining parts taken from reference TRBV5-4 and TRBJ1-2, reads ETGVTQSPTHLIKTRGQQVTLRCSSQSGHNTVSWYQQALGQGPQFIFQYYREEENGRGNFPPRFSGLQFPNYSSELNVNALELDDSALYLCASSFDRRLNYGYTFGSGTRLTVV.

This clone has only one observation. The chain couples TRBV5-5 to TRBJ2-7; 9 nucleotides align to TRBD1. Germline V gene data show CDR1 as SGHKS and CDR2 as YYEKEE (reference sequence). V shed 4 bases and J 3 bases; nucleotides not matched to a gene: 5. The CDR3 sequence is 14 residues long. The CDR3 loop reads CASSRTGQGYEQYF. CDR3 in DNA: TGTGCCAGCAGCCGAACGGGACAGGGCTACGAGCAGTACTTC.

The gene calls are TRBV9 and TRBJ2-5, with 8 positions matching TRBD2. V lost 0 bases, J lost 4 bases, and 5 bases stayed unmatched. Germline V CDR1 and CDR2: SGDLS, YYNGEE. The CDR3 covers 15 residues. This CDR3 reads CASSVGGGQGETQYF. In DNA form, the CDR3 reads TGTGCCAGCAGCGTAGGCGGGGGGCAGGGAGAGACCCAGTACTTC.

The chain is built from TRBV9 and TRBJ2-5; a possible D gene is TRBD1 (6 bases). V lost 2 bases and J 2 bases, leaving 10 bases between the germline ends. In germline, CDR1 is SGDLS, CDR2 YYNGEE. CDR3 length: 14 residues. CDR3 in DNA: TGTGCCAGCAGCGTTCAGGGGTCACAAGAGACCCAGTACTTC. Amino acids: CASSVQGSQETQYF.

The rearrangement uses TRBV6-5 and TRBJ2-1; 7 bases map to TRBD2. The CDR3 has 13 residues. J lost 8 bases, V lost 5 bases, and 6 bases had no gene match. Germline CDR1 is MNHEY and CDR2 is SVGAGI. In nucleotides, the CDR3 is TGTGCCAGCAGTAAATCGACTAGCCATGAGCAGTTCTTC. Amino acids: CASSKSTSHEQFF.

The CDR3 nucleotides are TGTGCCAGCAGCTTAGTCCGGTACAATGAGCAGTTCTTC. Translated: CASSLVRYNEQFF. This chain joins TRBV11-2 and TRBJ2-1, with D unclear. This CDR3 has 13 amino acids. Trimming removed 1 base at V and 4 bases at J, with 5 bases between. Germline assignment: CDR1 SGHAT and CDR2 FQNNGV.

This clone was detected only once. This rearrangement joins TRBV10-3 to TRBJ1-2; TRBD1 aligns across 8 bases. The V gene end was trimmed by 10 bases and the J gene end by 4 bases; junction bases not matched to a gene: 5. Germline-derived CDR1 and CDR2 are ENHRY and SYGVKD. There are 12 residues in the CDR3. CDR3 region: CANGQGPYGYTF. The CDR3 nucleotides are TGTGCCAATGGACAGGGACCCTATGGCTACACCTTC.

This chain links TRBV7-8 with TRBJ1-6; unclear D gene. Germline V lookup: CDR1 SGHVS, CDR2 FQNEAQ. The CDR3 is 15 residues long. With 0 bases removed from V and 7 bases from J, the gap between germline ends came to 10 bases. CDR3 in amino acids: CASSLARFGNSPLHF. CDR3 sequence (DNA): TGTGCCAGCAGCTTAGCTCGTTTCGGGAATTCACCCCTCCACTTT.

The gene calls are TRBV5-4 and TRBJ1-2; D unclear. CDR3 length equals 14 residues. Trimming shortened V by 0 bases and J by 3 bases, and 9 bases separated the two germline ends. Germline V gives CDR1 SGHNT, CDR2 YYREEE (reference sequence). The CDR3: CASSLDYGDYGYTF. The CDR3 region has the DNA TGTGCCAGCAGCTTGGACTACGGCGACTATGGCTACACCTTC.